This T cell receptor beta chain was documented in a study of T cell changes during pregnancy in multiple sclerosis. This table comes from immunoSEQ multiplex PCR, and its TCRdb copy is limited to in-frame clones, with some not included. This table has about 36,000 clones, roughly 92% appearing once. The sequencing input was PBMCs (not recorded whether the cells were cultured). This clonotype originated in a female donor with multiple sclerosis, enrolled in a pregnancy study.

The CDR3 loop is CASSPPGRVNEAFF. CDR3 coding DNA: TGTGCCAGCTCACCACCTGGAAGGGTCAATGAAGCTTTCTTT. The chain is built from TRBV18 and TRBJ1-1; unclear D gene. Trimming removed 0 bases at V and 7 bases at J, with 12 bases between. Per the germline V gene, CDR1 is KGHSH and CDR2 is LQKENI. The CDR3 has 14 amino acids.